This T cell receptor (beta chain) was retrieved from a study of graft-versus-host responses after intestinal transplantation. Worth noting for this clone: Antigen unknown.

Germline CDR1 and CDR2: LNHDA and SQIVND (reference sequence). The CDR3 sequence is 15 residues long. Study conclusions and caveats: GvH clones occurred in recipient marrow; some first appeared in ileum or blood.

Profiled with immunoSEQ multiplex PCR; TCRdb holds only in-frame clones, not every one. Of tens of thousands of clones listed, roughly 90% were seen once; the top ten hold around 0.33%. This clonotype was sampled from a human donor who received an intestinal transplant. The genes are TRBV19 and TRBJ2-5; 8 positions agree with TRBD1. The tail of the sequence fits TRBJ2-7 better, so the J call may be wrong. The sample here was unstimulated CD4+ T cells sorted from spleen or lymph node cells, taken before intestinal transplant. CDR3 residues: CASSMGTGLNYEQYF. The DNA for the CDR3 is TGTGCCAGTAGTATGGGGACAGGTCTCAACTACGAGCAGTACTTC.